Below, 20 T cell receptor beta chains from the same sample are listed, as sequenced in a study of vaccination and CD4 T cells after COVID-19. Antigens for these TCRs are unknown. Treatment meaning: roughly 10-day PBMC culture with coronavirus spike peptide pools or control peptides (ViraFEST assay). Cultured CD4+ T cell DNA was sequenced using the Oncomine TCR Beta short-read assay. One entry per CDR3 protein, called by TCRdb with MiXCR from the PCR reads. Of about 13,000 distinct CDR3 sequences listed, roughly two fifths are singletons. The sample was CD4+ T cells from blood, cultured in vitro, taken after SARS-CoV-2 vaccination. These receptors all stem from a human donor who had recovered from COVID-19.

The chain employs TRBV7-9 and TRBJ2-3; D unclear. The V end was cut by 0 bases, the J end by 4 bases, with 2 bases between. Germline CDR1 SEHNR, CDR2 FQNEAQ (reference sequence). The CDR3 runs 12 residues. The CDR3 region has the DNA TGTGCCAGCAGCTTAGCTTCAGATACGCAGTATTTT. Amino acid sequence: CASSLASDTQYF. The whole variable domain, filled in from reference TRBV7-9 and TRBJ2-3, reads DTGVSQNPRHKITKRGQNVTFRCDPISEHNRLYWYRQTLGQGPEFLTYFQNEAQLEKSRLLSDRFSAERPKGSFSTLEIQRTEQGDSAMYLCASSLASDTQYFGPGTRLTVL.

The chain employs TRBV27 and TRBJ1-4; 9 bases match TRBD1. The V and J ends lost 6 bases and 8 bases, in that order; junction bases with no gene match: 7. Germline V CDR1 and CDR2: MNHEY, SMNVEV (reference sequence). The CDR3 runs to 14 residues. The CDR3 bases are TGTGCCAGCAGGGGGACAGGGTCTGGGGAAAAACTGTTTTTT. Translation: CASRGTGSGEKLFF.

V and J are TRBV5-6 and TRBJ1-2, with TRBD1 matching over 9 bases. V gave up 1 base and J gave up 3 bases; unmatched junction bases: 7. The CDR3 consists of 16 residues. Germline V lookup: CDR1 SGHDT, CDR2 YYEEEE. CDR3 in amino acids: CASSLWGQGGDYGYTF. CDR3 in DNA: TGTGCCAGCAGCTTGTGGGGACAGGGAGGAGACTATGGCTACACCTTC.

V usage is TRBV25-1 and J usage is TRBJ1-2; D is unresolved. The germline CDR1 and CDR2 sequences are MGHDK and SYGVNS. The V and J ends lost 3 bases and 9 bases respectively, with 8 bases between them. The CDR3 contains 11 residues. The CDR3 DNA reads TGTGCCAGCAGTGACCAGACGAGCTACACCTTC. This codes for CASSDQTSYTF.

This clonotype was recorded once. The chain's CDR3 is CASSKDRGPNEQYF. As DNA, the CDR3 is TGTGCCAGCAGCAAGGACAGGGGGCCCAACGAGCAGTACTTC. The rearrangement joins TRBV7-8 to TRBJ2-7, with 11 bases lining up with TRBD1. This CDR3 is 14 amino acids long. In germline, CDR1 is SGHVS, CDR2 FQNEAQ. J lost 5 bases, V lost 5 bases, and 5 bases had no gene match.

The V and J genes are TRBV24-1 and TRBJ1-2; D is unresolved. This CDR3 is built from 11 residues. V was clipped by 3 bases and J by 4 bases, with 2 bases between them. The germline CDR1 and CDR2 sequences are KGHDR and SFDVKD. The CDR3 reads CATSDTYGYTF. The CDR3 nucleotides read TGTGCCACCAGTGATACCTATGGCTACACCTTC.

CDR3 bases: TGTGCCAGCAGCCCTGGGGAGGCTGAAGCTTTCTTT. As protein: CASSPGEAEAFF. V gene TRBV6-2 or TRBV6-3 combines with J gene TRBJ1-1, with D unresolved. The CDR3 has 12 residues. Germline assignment: CDR1 MNHEY and CDR2 SVGEGT. V shed 6 bases and J shed 6 bases, with 11 bases lying between them.

The chain is built from TRBV30 and TRBJ1-2, with D unclear. Germline V gives CDR1 GTSNPN, CDR2 SVGIG (reference sequence). V was shortened by 0 bases and J by 4 bases, with 9 bases between the two germline ends. The length of the CDR3 is 13 residues. CDR3 nucleotide sequence: TGTGCCTGGAGTGTGACCAGGAGCTATGGCTACACCTTC. It codes for CAWSVTRSYGYTF.

On this clonotype itself: Mismatch with germline at one junction end may stem from a read error. This sequence joins TRBV11-2 and TRBJ1-2; D gene ambiguous. The CDR3 length is 13 residues. Per the germline V gene, CDR1 is SGHAT and CDR2 is FQNNGV. CDR3 in amino acids: CASSLDSNCGYTF. In DNA form, the CDR3 reads TGTGCCAGCAGCCTAGATTCTAACTGTGGCTACACCTTC.

In its sample, this clonotype was seen a few times. The V gene is TRBV12-3 or TRBV12-4, the J gene TRBJ1-2; D remains ambiguous. The CDR3 loop spans 12 amino acids. Between the trimmed V and J ends, which lost 3 bases and 7 bases, there was a span of 9 bases. The CDR3 sequence: CASSFSTSGYTF. As DNA, the CDR3 is TGTGCCAGCAGTTTCTCGACGAGTGGCTACACCTTC.

The gene calls are TRBV7-3 and TRBJ2-3, with D possibly TRBD2 on 5 matching bases. Germline CDR1 and CDR2: SGHTA and FQGTGA. V shed 8 bases and J shed 1 base, with 13 bases lying between them. CDR3 length: 14 residues. CDR3 coding DNA: TGTGCCAGCGCCCTTGGGCGGGGCACAGATACGCAGTATTTT. The encoded protein is CASALGRGTDTQYF.

This clonotype is labeled medium-sized. The rearrangement uses TRBV7-3 and TRBJ1-2, with D maybe TRBD1 (6 bases). Trimming shortened V by 5 bases and J by 8 bases, and 21 bases separated the two germline ends. The CDR3 is made up of 15 amino acids. CDR1 is SGHTA and CDR2 is FQGTGA in the germline V gene. As DNA, the CDR3 is TGTGCCAGCAGCCCCCGCGCAGGGGCCATTAGCGGCTACACCTTC. Its protein is CASSPRAGAISGYTF.

This clonotype was recorded only once. J is TRBJ1-6 and V is TRBV5-4, with 7 nucleotides matching TRBD1. The CDR3 is 15 amino acids. Trimming cost V 1 base and J 7 bases; bases outside gene matches: 5. CDR1 is SGHNT, CDR2 YYREEE, per germline (reference sequence). The CDR3 loop is CASSLQPRGNSPLHF. CDR3 bases: TGTGCCAGCAGCTTGCAACCCAGGGGGAATTCACCCCTCCACTTT. The full variable domain, completed using reference TRBV5-4 and TRBJ1-6, is ETGVTQSPTHLIKTRGQQVTLRCSSQSGHNTVSWYQQALGQGPQFIFQYYREEENGRGNFPPRFSGLQFPNYSSELNVNALELDDSALYLCASSLQPRGNSPLHFGNGTRLTVT.

Here the CDR3 DNA reads TGTGCCAGCTTTTCCGGACTAGCGAGCAACAATGAGCAGTTCTTC. It codes for CASFSGLASNNEQFF. This chain uses TRBV6-2 or TRBV6-3 with TRBJ2-1; TRBD2 matches at 9 bases. Per germline, CDR1 MNHEY and CDR2 SVGEGT. Trimming removed 8 bases from V and 5 bases from J; junction bases left unmatched: 10. The CDR3 consists of 15 residues.

This clonotype was observed a handful of times. The V and J genes are TRBV7-9 and TRBJ2-3; TRBD2 might be the D (5 bases). The CDR3 extends over 15 amino acids. CDR1 and CDR2 (germline): SEHNR, FQNEAQ (reference sequence). V was pared by 2 bases and J by 3 bases, with 12 bases between. This chain's CDR3 is CASSLSSGLTDTQYF. DNA of the CDR3: TGTGCCAGCAGCTTATCTTCGGGGTTAACAGATACGCAGTATTTT.

This clonotype was seen a few times. The rearrangement joins TRBV11-2 to TRBJ2-2; TRBD1 matches at 9 bases. Per the germline V gene, CDR1 is SGHAT and CDR2 is FQNNGV. CDR3 size: 17 residues. V trimming: 1 base; J trimming: 6 bases; junction bases outside the gene matches: 9. CDR3 in amino acids: CASSLALGQGTAGELFF. DNA of the CDR3: TGTGCCAGCAGCTTAGCGTTAGGACAGGGGACGGCCGGGGAGCTGTTTTTT. Using reference TRBV11-2 and TRBJ2-2 for the parts outside the CDR3, the full variable domain is EAGVAQSPRYKIIEKRQSVAFWCNPISGHATLYWYQQILGQGPKLLIQFQNNGVVDDSQLPKDRFSAERLKGVDSTLKIQPAKLEDSAVYLCASSLALGQGTAGELFFGEGSRLTVL.

The chain recombines TRBV7-9 with TRBJ2-5; a weak D match, TRBD1 (5 bases). CDR1 and CDR2 from the germline V gene are SEHNR and FQNEAQ (reference sequence). The CDR3 runs to 13 residues. The V gene lost 2 bases and the J gene lost 4 bases, with 8 bases spanning the gap. This CDR3 reads CASSLMGRETQYF. The CDR3 DNA reads TGTGCCAGCAGCTTAATGGGGCGAGAGACCCAGTACTTC.

This clonotype was observed a single time. The rearrangement joins TRBV12-1 to TRBJ1-5; the DNA was not compared with TRBD1, the D call given in the table. TRBV12-1 is a documented pseudogene. The CDR3 loop spans 13 amino acids. For the CDR3, the DNA is TGTGCCAGCAGCTTGCAGGGGTGCCAGCCCCAGCATTTT. Amino acid sequence: CASSLQGCQPQHF.

This CDR3 is CASSGGRSSYNEQFF. DNA of the CDR3: TGTGCCAGCAGTGGGGGACGGAGCTCCTACAATGAGCAGTTCTTC. The rearrangement links TRBV25-1 to TRBJ2-1; D may match TRBD1 or TRBD2 (5 bases each). Germline CDR1 MGHDK, CDR2 SYGVNS. Trimming cost V 4 bases and J 0 bases, with 10 bases left between them. This CDR3 is 15 amino acids long.

Here the CDR3 DNA reads TGTGCCAGCAGAGCCGGGACAGGGGGCGCCAACTACGAGCAGTACTTC. Its protein product is CASRAGTGGANYEQYF. The chain combines TRBV6-1 with TRBJ2-7; 12 bases are a match to TRBD1. Germline values: CDR1 MNHNS, CDR2 SASEGT. Losses at the gene ends were 6 bases for V and 3 bases for J; bases not matched to a gene: 9. The CDR3 extends over 16 amino acids.